This T cell receptor (beta chain) was documented in a study of tumor-infiltrating lymphocytes in primary liver carcinoma. A few counts support this clonotype. The investigators made TCR beta cDNA from approximately 0.5 ug total RNA, using a constant-region primer. Amplification in three nested multiplex PCR rounds with slightly modified ARM-PCR gave rise to TCR beta libraries. Forward primers for TRBV1-TRBV30 and a C-beta reverse primer served the first two PCR rounds, at about 9 cycles each. One entry per CDR3 protein, called by TCRdb with MiXCR from the multiplex PCR reads. This table has approximately 330,000 distinct CDR3 sequences, approximately 64% appearing once. Unsorted whole blood yielded blood RNA, and germline DNA was extracted as well. V gave up 2 bases and J gave up 0 bases; unmatched junction bases: 18. The CDR3 sequence is 21 residues long.

The chain carries TRBV12-3 or TRBV12-4 and TRBJ2-2; 7 bases fit TRBD2. The receptor comes from a man between 35 and 55 years old with primary liver carcinoma and hepatitis B virus infection. The specimen was peripheral blood. CDR3 sequence reads: CASSLRSSGQTSVANTGELFF. Written as DNA, the CDR3 is TGTGCCAGCAGTTTAAGGAGTTCCGGGCAAACTAGCGTAGCGAACACCGGGGAGCTGTTTTTT.